This T cell receptor (beta chain) was recovered during a study of OX40 agonist ivuxolimab in advanced cancers. V lost 5 bases, J lost 2 bases, and 10 bases lay in between. CDR1 is SGHRS, CDR2 YFSETQ, per germline. This CDR3 region has 14 residues. Autoimmune disease history or systemic immunosuppression disqualified patients. Generated by immunoSEQ multiplex PCR, the TCRdb table keeps only in-frame clones and is missing some. The data contain around 80,000 clones, 92% of them singletons. The source was CD4+ or CD8+ T cells sorted from blood, collected in a trial of the OX40 agonist ivuxolimab. This chain links TRBV5-1 with TRBJ1-4; possible D gene TRBD1, 6 bases. This TCR derives from an adult with an advanced solid tumor such as melanoma, head and neck, liver or kidney cancer. Written as DNA, the CDR3 is TGCGCCAGCAGGACGGACAGCACTAATGAAAAACTGTTTTTT. Protein sequence: CASRTDSTNEKLFF.